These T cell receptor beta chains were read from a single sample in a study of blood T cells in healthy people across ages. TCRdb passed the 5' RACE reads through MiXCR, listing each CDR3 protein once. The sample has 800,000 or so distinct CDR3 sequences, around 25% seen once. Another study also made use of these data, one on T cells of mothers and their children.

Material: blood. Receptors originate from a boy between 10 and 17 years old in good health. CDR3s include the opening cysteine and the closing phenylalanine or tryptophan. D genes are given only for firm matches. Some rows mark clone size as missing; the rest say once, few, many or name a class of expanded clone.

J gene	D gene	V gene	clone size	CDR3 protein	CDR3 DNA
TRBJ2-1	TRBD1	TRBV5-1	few	CASSVDRGAYNEQFF	TGCGCCAGCAGCGTCGACAGGGGGGCCTACAATGAGCAGTTCTTC
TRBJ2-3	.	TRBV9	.	CASSVGGGEPDTQYF	TGTGCCAGCAGCGTAGGTGGAGGTGAGCCAGATACGCAGTATTTT
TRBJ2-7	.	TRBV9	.	CASSVEGIHEQYF	TGTGCCAGCAGCGTAGAAGGGATCCACGAGCAGTACTTC
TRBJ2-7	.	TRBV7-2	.	CASSSGFPYEQYF	TGTGCCAGCAGCTCAGGTTTCCCCTACGAGCAGTACTTC
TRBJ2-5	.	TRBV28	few	CASSFRQTVETQYF	TGTGCCAGCAGTTTCCGCCAGACGGTCGAAACCCAGTACTTC
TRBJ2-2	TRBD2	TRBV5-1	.	CASSSAGLAGPNTGELFF	TGCGCCAGCAGCTCCGCCGGACTAGCGGGACCGAACACCGGGGAGCTGTTTTTT
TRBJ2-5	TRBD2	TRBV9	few	CASSVAGTRGVGETQYF	TGTGCCAGCAGCGTAGCGGGGACTAGGGGGGTCGGAGAGACCCAGTACTTC
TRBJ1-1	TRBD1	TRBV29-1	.	CSVDGTENTEAFF	TGCAGCGTTGACGGGACAGAGAACACTGAAGCTTTCTTT
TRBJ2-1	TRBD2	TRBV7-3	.	CASSWGASGISYNEQFF	TGTGCCAGCAGCTGGGGGGCTAGCGGGATCTCCTACAATGAGCAGTTCTTC
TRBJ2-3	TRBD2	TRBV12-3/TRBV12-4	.	CASRSGGVSTDVEYF	TGTGCCAGCAGGTCGGGGGGAGTGAGCACAGATGTGGAGTATTTT
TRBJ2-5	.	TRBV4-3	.	CASSQDLRNEQFF	TGCGCCAGCAGCCAAGATCTTAGAAATGAGCAATTCTTC
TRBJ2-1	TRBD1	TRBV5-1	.	CASSQQGARDNEQFF	TGCGCCAGCAGCCAACAGGGGGCAAGAGACAATGAGCAGTTCTTC
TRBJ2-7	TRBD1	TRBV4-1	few	CASSPAGTGGYEQYF	TGCGCCAGCAGCCCAGCCGGGACAGGGGGATACGAGCAGTACTTC
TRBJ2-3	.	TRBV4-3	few	CASSQEGTRGVDTQYF	TGCGCCAGCAGCCAAGAGGGAACTAGGGGTGTAGATACGCAGTATTTT
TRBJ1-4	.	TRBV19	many	CASSPRTGGFSEKLFF	TGTGCCAGTAGTCCCCGGACCGGCGGTTTTAGTGAAAAACTGTTTTTT
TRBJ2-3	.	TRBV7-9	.	CASSFYRGRADTQYF	TGTGCCAGCAGCTTCTATCGGGGAAGGGCAGATACGCAGTATTTT
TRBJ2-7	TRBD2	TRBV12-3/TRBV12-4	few	CASSSGTNSYEQYF	TGTGCTAGCAGTTCCGGGACTAACTCCTACGAGCAGTACTTC
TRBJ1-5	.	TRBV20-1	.	CSAREARGQPQHF	TGCAGTGCTAGAGAGGCCAGGGGACAGCCCCAGCATTTT
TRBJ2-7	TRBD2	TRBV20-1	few	CSAEGGLGSYEQYF	TGCAGTGCCGAAGGTGGACTAGGGTCCTACGAGCAGTACTTC
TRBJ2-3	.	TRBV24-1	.	CATSDRVSGYGTQYF	TGTGCCACCAGTGACCGCGTGAGCGGATATGGTACGCAGTATTTT
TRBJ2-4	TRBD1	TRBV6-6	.	CASSPGQVAKNIQHF	TGTGCCAGCAGCCCCGGACAGGTAGCCAAAAACATTCAGCACTTC
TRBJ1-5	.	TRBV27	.	CASSLYGGGSNQPQHF	TGTGCCAGCAGTTTATACGGGGGTGGTAGCAATCAGCCCCAGCATTTT
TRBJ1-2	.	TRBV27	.	CASSWSGTRNGYTF	TGTGCCAGCAGTTGGTCAGGGACACGGAACGGCTACACCTTC
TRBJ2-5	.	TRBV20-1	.	CSATHTPDSFGVETQYF	TGCAGTGCTACTCACACCCCAGATAGCTTCGGGGTTGAGACCCAGTACTTC
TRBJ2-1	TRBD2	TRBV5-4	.	CASSFSSLPTSGRADYYNEQFF	TGTGCCAGCAGCTTTTCCTCCTTACCTACTAGCGGGAGAGCTGACTACTACAATGAGCAGTTCTTC
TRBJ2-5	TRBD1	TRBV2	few	CASSAVRGVQGETQYF	TGTGCCAGCAGCGCCGTGCGTGGGGTACAGGGGGAGACCCAGTACTTC
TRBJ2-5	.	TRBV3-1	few	CASRQGWGLGEQETQYF	TGTGCCAGCAGACAGGGGTGGGGACTAGGGGAACAAGAGACCCAGTACTTC